What follows describes a single T cell receptor (beta chain). What it binds is unknown. These data originate in a study of Ad26.COV2.S vaccination and SARS-CoV-2 variants. Study overall: In the COV1001 trial, the donor was in the Ad26.COV2.S arm. General study findings and limits: Across vaccine and placebo recipients, the breadth of non-spike TCRs was similar. Measures of TCR breadth and depth may have fallen short of total T cell responses.

Data came from immunoSEQ multiplex PCR; TCRdb stores just in-frame clones and leaves some out. The sample includes roughly 680,000 clones, about 90% seen only once; the top ten take over 1.3%. Treatment described: roughly 18 received Ad26.COV2.S at low or high dose, single or two shots; roughly 5 received placebo; per-sample allocation not given. Sampling occurred on day 63 after the first vaccine or placebo injection. An adult of 18-55 years in Boston served as donor. Trimming removed 2 bases at V and 7 bases at J, with 9 bases between. This CDR3 has 12 residues. CDR1 is SEHNR, CDR2 FQNEAQ, per germline (reference sequence).

Sequencing used peripheral blood, obtained in a trial of Ad26.COV2.S vaccine versus placebo. This rearrangement joins TRBV7-9 to TRBJ2-7; D ambiguous. This TCR derives from a person aged 18-65 years who received the Ad26.COV2.S COVID-19 vaccine or a placebo. The CDR3 loop is CASSLQSDEQYF. For the CDR3, the DNA is TGTGCCAGCAGCTTACAATCGGATGAGCAGTACTTC.